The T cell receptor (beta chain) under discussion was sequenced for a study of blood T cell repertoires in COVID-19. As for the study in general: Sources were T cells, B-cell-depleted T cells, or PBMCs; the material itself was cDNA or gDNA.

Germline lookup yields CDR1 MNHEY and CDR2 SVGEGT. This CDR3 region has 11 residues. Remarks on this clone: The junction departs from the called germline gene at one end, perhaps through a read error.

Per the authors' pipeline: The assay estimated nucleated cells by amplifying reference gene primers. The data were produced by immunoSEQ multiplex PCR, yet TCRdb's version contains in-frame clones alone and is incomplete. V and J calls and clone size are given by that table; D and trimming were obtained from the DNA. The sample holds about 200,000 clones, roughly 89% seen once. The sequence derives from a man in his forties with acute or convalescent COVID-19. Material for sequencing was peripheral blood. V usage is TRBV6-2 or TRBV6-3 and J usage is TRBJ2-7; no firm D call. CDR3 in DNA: TGTGCCAGCAGCTACTCGCGAGAGCAGTACTTC. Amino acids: CASSYSREQYF.